This TCR beta chain was found in a study of early T cells in non-severe SARS-CoV-2 infection. Across the study: Unpaired chains resulted from sequencing bulk RNA of unsorted whole blood.

V lost 3 bases and J lost 3; bases outside the gene matches: 1. Looked up from germline, CDR1 is SGDLS and CDR2 is YYNGEE. The CDR3 length is 14 residues. Unique molecular identifiers tagged individual cDNA molecules. TCRdb independently ran MiXCR on the 5' RACE reads; one entry per CDR3 protein. This table holds 85,000 to 90,000 distinct CDR3 sequences, 12% to 15% found once. The chain combines TRBV9 with TRBJ1-1; TRBD1 matches 11 bases. This receptor was taken from an adult who was a healthcare worker with PCR-confirmed SARS-CoV-2 infection or an uninfected control (not recorded which). Sequences were obtained from whole blood. DNA of the CDR3: TGTGCCAGCAGCGGGACAGGGGGCTACACTGAAGCTTTCTTT. Encoded protein: CASSGTGGYTEAFF. The entire variable domain, with the rest obtained from reference TRBV9 and TRBJ1-1, is as follows: DSGVTQTPKHLITATGQRVTLRCSPRSGDLSVYWYQQSLDQGLQFLIQYYNGEERAKGNILERFSAQQFPDLHSELNLSSLELGDSALYFCASSGTGGYTEAFFGQGTRLTVV.